The 2 T cell receptor beta chains given below trace back to one sample, sequenced in a study of early T cells in non-severe SARS-CoV-2 infection. Each CDR3 protein is one row after TCRdb ran MiXCR on the 5' RACE reads. The sample has approximately 30,000 distinct CDR3 sequences; about 5.7% are singletons. Sequencing was performed on whole blood. The receptors here all came from an adult who was a healthcare worker with PCR-confirmed SARS-CoV-2 infection or an uninfected control (not recorded which).

There are a few counts of this clonotype. The chain joins TRBV4-2 to TRBJ2-3, with TRBD1 as a possible D gene (7 bases). The length of the CDR3 is 14 residues. Trimming cost V 5 bases and J 10 bases, with 19 bases left between them. Germline-derived CDR1 and CDR2 are LGHNA and YNFKEQ. The CDR3 nucleotides are TGTGCCAGCAGCAAGCCCGAAGGCAGGGGGGCGCAGTATTTT. It yields the protein CASSKPEGRGAQYF.

The chain uses TRBV7-2 and TRBJ1-2; 9 bases map to TRBD1. The germline V gene encodes CDR1 SGHTA and CDR2 FQGNSA. The CDR3 is 15 residues long. V trimming: 1 base; J trimming: 6 bases; junction bases outside the gene matches: 6. CDR3 region: CASSLDFGTGNGYTF. DNA for the CDR3: TGTGCCAGCAGCTTAGATTTTGGGACAGGGAATGGCTACACCTTC.